These T cell receptor beta chains were read from a single sample in a study of identifying expanded T cells in peripheral blood. TCRdb's copy holds only in-frame clones and misses some; the assay was immunoSEQ multiplex PCR. Of approximately 97,000 clones listed, approximately 90% are singletons. The sequenced material came from blood. These receptors all come from a person aged 18 to 75 in good health. Each CDR3 is given with its conserved first and last residue. D genes are given only for firm matches.

j_call v_call d_call cdr3_aa cdr3_nt
TRBJ1-1 TRBV7-8 TRBD1 CASSSTGGHTEAFF TGTGCCAGCAGCTCAACAGGGGGTCACACTGAAGCTTTCTTT
TRBJ2-1 TRBV7-9 . CASSLPGVDEQFF TGTGCCAGCAGCTTGCCGGGAGTCGATGAGCAGTTCTTC
TRBJ1-2 TRBV30 . CAWSVLDSTSGYTF TGTGCCTGGAGTGTTCTCGACAGCACAAGTGGCTACACCTTC
TRBJ1-1 TRBV7-8 . CASSQVRAEAFF TGTGCCAGCAGCCAAGTCAGGGCTGAGGCTTTCTTT
TRBJ1-5 TRBV27 TRBD1 CASSSAGGSWNQPQHF TGTGCCAGCAGTTCGGCAGGGGGCTCGTGGAATCAGCCCCAGCATTTT
TRBJ1-2 TRBV28 . CASRNPSDYGYTF TGTGCCAGCAGGAACCCGTCGGACTATGGCTACACCTTC
TRBJ1-1 TRBV5-6 . CASSLSARGNTEAFF TGTGCCAGCAGCTTGTCCGCTAGGGGGAACACTGAAGCTTTCTTT
TRBJ2-1 TRBV4-3 . CASSQEKPPTSWQFF TGCGCCAGCAGCCAAGAAAAACCCCCCACTAGCTGGCAGTTCTTC
TRBJ2-2 TRBV19 . CASSMPHGTGELFF TGTGCCAGTAGTATGCCCCACGGGACCGGGGAGCTGTTTTTT
TRBJ2-1 TRBV5-1 TRBD2 CASSLLAGDSYNEQFF TGCGCCAGCAGCTTGCTAGCGGGGGACTCCTACAATGAGCAGTTCTTC
TRBJ1-2 TRBV9 TRBD1 CASSGGQRPGGYTF TGTGCCAGCAGCGGGGGACAGCGACCTGGGGGCTACACCTTC
TRBJ2-2 TRBV14 . CASSQGIGRLGGTGELFF TGTGCCAGCAGCCAAGGTATAGGGCGTCTCGGCGGCACCGGGGAGCTGTTTTTT
TRBJ1-1 TRBV7-2 . CASSILGGVANTEAFF TGTGCCAGCAGCATATTGGGGGGAGTTGCGAACACTGAAGCTTTCTTT